Shown below are 7 T cell receptor beta chains from a single sample sequenced in a study of control samples from healthy donors and cancer patients (dated by TCRdb to 2019 to 2021). To prepare the library, the immunoSEQ multiplex PCR assay was applied. The table comes from immuneACCESS by way of TCRdb, which keeps in-frame sequences with V and J called. Part of the clones is missing from these tables; in studies checked, under half for an unresolved V gene and the rest for unknown reasons. In this sample the table shows roughly 120,000 clones, 85% to 95% of which occur a single time. Roughly 2.6% of the sample comes from the top ten. The sample was blood. The receptor set was obtained from a man aged 25 to 40 in good health.

The rearrangement uses TRBV11-2 and TRBJ1-6; possibly TRBD1 for D (5 bases). Per the germline V gene, CDR1 is SGHAT and CDR2 is FQNNGV. Trimming removed 5 bases from V and 10 bases from J, with 21 bases in between. The CDR3 runs 16 residues. CDR3 loop: CASSPTWAGQNSPLHF. The CDR3 DNA reads TGTGCCAGCAGCCCCACGTGGGCGGGGCAGAACTCACCCCTCCACTTT.

This chain uses TRBV7-9 with TRBJ2-5; TRBD1 matches at 8 bases. Germline V gene sequence: CDR1 SEHNR, CDR2 FQNEAQ (reference sequence). The CDR3 spans 15 residues. V trimming: 5 bases; J trimming: 4 bases; junction bases outside the gene matches: 9. The CDR3 nucleotides are TGTGCCAGCAGCGGCAGGGGGCACGGGAGAGAGACCCAGTACTTC. The encoded protein is CASSGRGHGRETQYF.

The chain carries TRBV5-6 and TRBJ2-3; 8 bases agree with TRBD2. Unmatched junction bases numbered 10, after V lost 4 bases and J lost 3 bases. The CDR3 consists of 16 residues. Germline V gives CDR1 SGHDT, CDR2 YYEEEE. The CDR3 spells CASSEITSGLTDTQYF. CDR3 bases: TGTGCCAGCAGCGAAATAACTAGCGGATTAACAGATACGCAGTATTTT.

The rearrangement joins TRBV2 to TRBJ1-6, with a tentative D call TRBD1 (6 bases). The CDR3 consists of 15 residues. Germline V gene sequence: CDR1 SNHLY, CDR2 FYNNEI. Trimming removed 1 base from V and 9 bases from J, with 13 bases in between. CDR3 bases: TGTGCCAGCAGTGAAGAGGGGGGGCGCGGTTCACCCCTCCACTTT. Its translation: CASSEEGGRGSPLHF.

The CDR3 sequence: CASRTEYNSPLHF. The CDR3 nucleotides read TGTGCCAGTAGGACAGAGTATAATTCACCCCTCCACTTT. The chain employs TRBV19 and TRBJ1-6; tentatively, D is TRBD1 (5 bases). V lost 6 bases to trimming and J lost 4 bases, with 7 bases between them. Germline CDR1 and CDR2: LNHDA and SQIVND (reference sequence). The CDR3 has 13 residues.

The chain is built from TRBV2 and TRBJ1-5; maybe TRBD1 (6 bases). Germline V gives CDR1 SNHLY, CDR2 FYNNEI. This CDR3 region has 16 residues. V was shortened by 4 bases and J by 4 bases, with 17 bases between the two germline ends. The CDR3 DNA is TGTGCCAGCAGTGTTGATCAGGGGACTTTAAATCAGCCCCAGCATTTT. It translates to CASSVDQGTLNQPQHF.

J is TRBJ1-6 and V is TRBV30; weak D call: TRBD1 (5 bases). Germline CDR1 reads GTSNPN; CDR2 reads SVGIG (reference sequence). V shed 4 bases and J shed 10 bases, with 17 bases lying between them. The CDR3 totals 14 residues. In nucleotides, the CDR3 is TGTGCCTGGAAGCTCAAGGGGATGGGGTCACCCCTCCACTTT. Its translation is CAWKLKGMGSPLHF.